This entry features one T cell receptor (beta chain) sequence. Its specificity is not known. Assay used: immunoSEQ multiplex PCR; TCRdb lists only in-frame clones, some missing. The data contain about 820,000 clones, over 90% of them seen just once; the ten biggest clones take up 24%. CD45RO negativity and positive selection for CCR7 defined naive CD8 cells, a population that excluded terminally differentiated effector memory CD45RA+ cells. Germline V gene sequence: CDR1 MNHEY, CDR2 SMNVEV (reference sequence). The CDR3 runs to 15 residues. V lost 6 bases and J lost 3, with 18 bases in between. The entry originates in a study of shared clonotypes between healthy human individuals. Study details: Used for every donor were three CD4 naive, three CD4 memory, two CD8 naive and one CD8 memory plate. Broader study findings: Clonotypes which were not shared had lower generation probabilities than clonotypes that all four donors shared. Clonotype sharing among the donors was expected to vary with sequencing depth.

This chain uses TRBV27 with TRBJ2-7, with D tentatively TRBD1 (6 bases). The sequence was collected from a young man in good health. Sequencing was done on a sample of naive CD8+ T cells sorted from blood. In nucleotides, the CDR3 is TGTGCCAGCAGCTGGGGGCTACCCAGCGACTACGAGCAGTACTTC. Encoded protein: CASSWGLPSDYEQYF.